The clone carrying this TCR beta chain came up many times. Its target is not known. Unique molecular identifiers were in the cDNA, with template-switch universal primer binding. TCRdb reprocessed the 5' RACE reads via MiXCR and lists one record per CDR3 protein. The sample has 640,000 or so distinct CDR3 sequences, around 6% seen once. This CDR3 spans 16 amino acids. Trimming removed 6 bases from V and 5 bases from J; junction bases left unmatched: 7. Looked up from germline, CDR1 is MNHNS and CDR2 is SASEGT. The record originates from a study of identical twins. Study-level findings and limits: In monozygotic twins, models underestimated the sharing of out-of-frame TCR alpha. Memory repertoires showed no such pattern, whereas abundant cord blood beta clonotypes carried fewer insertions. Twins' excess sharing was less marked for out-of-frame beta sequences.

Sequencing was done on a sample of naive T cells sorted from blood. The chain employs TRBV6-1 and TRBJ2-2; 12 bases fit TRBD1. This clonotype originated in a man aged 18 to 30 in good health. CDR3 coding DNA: TGTGCCAGCAGGAGAGGGACAGGGGGCGAAACCGGGGAGCTGTTTTTT. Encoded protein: CASRRGTGGETGELFF.